This is a list of T cell receptor beta chains from one sample in a study of T cell responses to AZD1222 COVID-19 vaccine. The data were produced by immunoSEQ multiplex PCR, yet TCRdb's version contains in-frame clones alone and is incomplete. This sample has about 190,000 clones, with approximately 92% found just once. The sequencing here drew on peripheral blood, taken on day 0 of AZD1222 vaccination. These receptors originate from an adult in good health. Each CDR3 is given with its conserved first and last residue. A D gene is named only where the DNA matches it firmly. Clone size, where shown, is once, few, many, or a class for clones that have expanded.

D	J	length	size	V	DNA	CDR3
-	TRBJ1-4	15	-	TRBV13	TGTGCCAGCAGCTTAGTTGCCGGGGCCGGGGAAAAACTGTTTTTT	CASSLVAGAGEKLFF
TRBD2	TRBJ2-2	23	once	TRBV24-1	TGTGCCACCAGTGATTTACCCCACCTTGGGCGGGGGGCGCCTCGACCGAACACCGGGGAGCTGTTTTTT	CATSDLPHLGRGAPRPNTGELFF
-	TRBJ2-3	13	-	TRBV24-1	TGTGCCACCAGTGATTTCTCACAAGATACGCAGTATTTT	CATSDFSQDTQYF
-	TRBJ1-6	12	-	TRBV28	TGTGCCAGCACGGGGTCTGGTTCACCCCTCCACTTT	CASTGSGSPLHF
-	TRBJ1-2	13	-	TRBV12-3/TRBV12-4	TGTGCCAGCAGTTTAAGGGCGGACTATGGCTACACCTTC	CASSLRADYGYTF
-	TRBJ2-1	16	-	TRBV29-1	TGCAGCGTTGGGTCGCACAGGAACACCAACTACAATGAGCAGTTCTTC	CSVGSHRNTNYNEQFF
TRBD1	TRBJ1-2	18	-	TRBV5-1	TGCGCCAGCAGCTTGGCCGGGATTTCGGGACAGCTTAACTATGGCTACACCTTC	CASSLAGISGQLNYGYTF
TRBD1	TRBJ2-1	16	-	TRBV5-1	TGCGCCAGCAGCCTGCGTACAAGGGGACAGGGCAATGAGCAGTTCTTC	CASSLRTRGQGNEQFF
-	TRBJ2-1	11	-	TRBV25-1	TGTGCCAGCAGTGGTTACAATGAGCAGTTCTTC	CASSGYNEQFF
-	TRBJ1-5	15	few	TRBV19	TGTGCCAGTGACCTAGGTGGCAGGGGTGGTCAGCCCCAGCATTTT	CASDLGGRGGQPQHF
-	TRBJ2-7	12	-	TRBV11-1	TGTGCCAGCAGCTTCGAGGGGCGCGAGCAGTACTTC	CASSFEGREQYF
TRBD2	TRBJ2-5	14	-	TRBV11-2	TGTGCCAGCAGCTCCGGACTAGCGGGGGGCTCCCAGTACTTC	CASSSGLAGGSQYF
-	TRBJ2-3	13	once	TRBV29-1	TGCAGCGTTGTTGTTGGCTTACTAGATACGCAGTATTTT	CSVVVGLLDTQYF
-	TRBJ2-5	14	-	TRBV7-9	TGTGCCAGCAGCTTAGATGGGGCGTCAGAGACCCAGTACTTC	CASSLDGASETQYF
-	TRBJ2-6	15	-	TRBV5-4	TGTGCCAGCAGCCGGGACATTTCTGGGGCCAACGTCCTGACTTTC	CASSRDISGANVLTF
TRBD1	TRBJ1-6	15	-	TRBV6-5	TGTGCCAGCAGTTACTCCCGCAGGGGGCATTCACCCCTCCACTTT	CASSYSRRGHSPLHF
-	TRBJ2-7	11	-	TRBV5-1	TGCGCCAGCAGCACCCTCTACGAGCAGTACTTC	CASSTLYEQYF
-	TRBJ2-3	17	-	TRBV4-2	TGTGCCAGCAGCCAAGAATGGGGGGCAGTAAGCACAGATACGCAGTATTTT	CASSQEWGAVSTDTQYF
TRBD1	TRBJ1-5	15	-	TRBV4-2	TGTGCCAGCAGCCAAACAGGGGAGGGCAATCAGCCCCAGCATTTT	CASSQTGEGNQPQHF
-	TRBJ1-1	14	-	TRBV18	TGTGCCAGCTCAGGATACAGGGAAGGGACTGAAGCTTTCTTT	CASSGYREGTEAFF
-	TRBJ1-1	14	-	TRBV6-4	TGTGCCAGCAGCCCGGACGGCATGAACACTGAAGCTTTCTTT	CASSPDGMNTEAFF
TRBD1	TRBJ1-1	15	-	TRBV6-5	TGTGCCAGCAGGCCCAGTCGGACAGGTAACACTGAAGCTTTCTTT	CASRPSRTGNTEAFF
-	TRBJ1-6	15	-	TRBV28	TGTGCCAGCAGTTCTCAACAGGTGATGGGTTCACCCCTCCACTTT	CASSSQQVMGSPLHF
-	TRBJ1-5	13	-	TRBV18	TGTGCCAGCTCTGGACAGACTAATCAGCCCCAGCATTTT	CASSGQTNQPQHF
-	TRBJ1-1	15	-	TRBV19	TGTGCCAGTAGTGTGAGACAGGAGGTGAACACTGAAGCTTTCTTT	CASSVRQEVNTEAFF
-	TRBJ1-5	13	-	TRBV15	TGTGCCACCAGCAGAGTTGAAGTTCAGCCCCAGCATTTT	CATSRVEVQPQHF
TRBD2	TRBJ2-3	16	-	TRBV5-1	TGCGCCAGCAGCGGGGGGACTAGCCTTAGCACAGATACGCAGTATTTT	CASSGGTSLSTDTQYF
TRBD1	TRBJ1-5	15	-	TRBV28	TGTGCCAGCAGTAGGACAGGGGGAGGCAATCAGCCCCAGCATTTT	CASSRTGGGNQPQHF